This T cell receptor (beta chain) stems from a study of shared clonotypes between healthy human individuals. TCRdb keeps only in-frame clones here, not all; method: immunoSEQ multiplex PCR. The sample lists 2 million to 3 million clones, 80% to 95% occurring once. CD4+ cells were split into CD45RA+ naive and CD45RA-negative memory subsets. Turning to this clone: No antigen is known for it.

Study-wide results and limits: For naive CD4 cells, roughly 5% of clonotypes were shared across a handful of donors.

CDR1 is MNHNS and CDR2 is SASEGT in the germline V gene. This CDR3 has 15 residues. The V and J ends lost 4 bases and 8 bases respectively, with 17 bases between them. Sequenced: naive CD4+ T cells from PBMCs. Subset defined: CD45RA+ positively selected. The V gene is TRBV6-1, the J gene TRBJ1-4; maybe TRBD1 (5 bases). This clonotype originated in a man between 18 and 35 years old in good health. Some clones in this sample may be carry-over from other donors' samples. In nucleotides, the CDR3 is TGTGCCAGCAGTGCTTCAGGGAACCCTTGGGAAAAACTGTTTTTT. This encodes CASSASGNPWEKLFF.